A selection of T cell receptor beta chains follows, all from one sample in a study of cytomegalovirus exposure and HLA in healthy donors. Method: immunoSEQ multiplex PCR; TCRdb's copy keeps in-frame clones and lacks some. Here the sample spans about 160,000 clones, roughly four fifths being singletons. Source material: PBMCs. These receptors were collected from a girl between 2 and 10 years old in good health and CMV-seropositive. Each CDR3 is given with its conserved first and last residue. The order of the fields is J gene, D gene, V gene, clone size, CDR3 protein, CDR3 DNA. A D gene is named only where the DNA matches it firmly. Expanded clones get a size class; other rows say once, few or many, or leave the size out.

TRBJ2-3,NA,TRBV7-2,NA,CASSTYLSTDTQYF,TGTGCCAGCAGTACTTACCTAAGCACAGATACGCAGTATTTT
TRBJ1-2,NA,TRBV29-1,NA,CSVVESAYYGYTF,TGCAGCGTTGTTGAGTCAGCGTACTATGGCTACACCTTC
TRBJ2-3,TRBD1,TRBV28,NA,CASSSTPGQGIDTQYF,TGTGCCAGCAGTTCGACACCGGGACAGGGGATAGATACGCAGTATTTT
TRBJ2-2,NA,TRBV11-2,NA,CASTRGPPTSATGELFF,TGTGCCAGCACCAGAGGTCCCCCGACTAGTGCCACCGGGGAGCTGTTTTTT
TRBJ1-5,TRBD1,TRBV9,NA,CASSWTGQSNQPQHF,TGTGCCAGCAGCTGGACAGGGCAAAGCAATCAGCCCCAGCATTTT
TRBJ1-1,NA,TRBV29-1,NA,CSVEAVVNTEAFF,TGCAGCGTTGAAGCGGTGGTGAACACTGAAGCTTTCTTT
TRBJ1-3,NA,TRBV4-1,NA,CASSPSWPSGNTIYF,TGCGCCAGCAGCCCCTCCTGGCCCTCTGGAAACACCATATATTTT
TRBJ1-1,TRBD1,TRBV28,NA,CASSWDRYTEAFF,TGTGCCAGCAGTTGGGACAGGTACACTGAAGCTTTCTTT
TRBJ2-1,TRBD2,TRBV13,few,CASSPPTSGAHNEQFF,TGTGCCAGCAGCCCTCCGACTAGCGGGGCCCACAATGAGCAGTTCTTC
TRBJ2-7,TRBD2,TRBV10-3,NA,CAISSGRAYEQYF,TGTGCCATCAGTAGCGGGAGGGCCTACGAGCAGTACTTC
TRBJ1-2,NA,TRBV7-2,NA,CASSRRGTGNYGYTF,TGTGCCAGCAGCCGTAGAGGAACAGGGAACTATGGCTACACCTTC
TRBJ2-3,NA,TRBV28,NA,CASSQRGTTDTQYF,TGTGCCAGCAGCCAAAGGGGGACGACAGATACGCAGTATTTT
TRBJ1-1,NA,TRBV5-4,NA,CASSSPGDTEAFF,TGTGCCAGCAGCTCCCCCGGGGACACTGAAGCTTTCTTT
TRBJ2-2,TRBD2,TRBV19,NA,CASSIELAGGNTGELFF,TGTGCCAGTAGTATAGAGCTAGCGGGAGGTAACACCGGGGAGCTGTTTTTT
TRBJ1-1,NA,TRBV5-1,NA,CASSLGANTEAFF,TGCGCCAGCAGCTTGGGCGCGAACACTGAAGCTTTCTTT
TRBJ1-5,NA,TRBV19,few,CASSIDPQGASNQPQHF,TGTGCCAGTAGTATAGATCCACAGGGTGCAAGCAATCAGCCCCAGCATTTT
TRBJ1-3,NA,TRBV5-8,once,CASSLGSTIYF,TGTGCCAGCAGCTTGGGGAGCACCATATATTTT
TRBJ2-3,TRBD2,TRBV7-9,NA,CASSPLSGRGGTDTQYF,TGTGCCAGCAGCCCATTGAGCGGGAGAGGGGGTACAGATACGCAGTATTTT
TRBJ2-5,NA,TRBV6-6,NA,CAVTSRRQETQYF,TGTGCTGTAACCTCGAGGAGACAAGAGACCCAGTACTTC